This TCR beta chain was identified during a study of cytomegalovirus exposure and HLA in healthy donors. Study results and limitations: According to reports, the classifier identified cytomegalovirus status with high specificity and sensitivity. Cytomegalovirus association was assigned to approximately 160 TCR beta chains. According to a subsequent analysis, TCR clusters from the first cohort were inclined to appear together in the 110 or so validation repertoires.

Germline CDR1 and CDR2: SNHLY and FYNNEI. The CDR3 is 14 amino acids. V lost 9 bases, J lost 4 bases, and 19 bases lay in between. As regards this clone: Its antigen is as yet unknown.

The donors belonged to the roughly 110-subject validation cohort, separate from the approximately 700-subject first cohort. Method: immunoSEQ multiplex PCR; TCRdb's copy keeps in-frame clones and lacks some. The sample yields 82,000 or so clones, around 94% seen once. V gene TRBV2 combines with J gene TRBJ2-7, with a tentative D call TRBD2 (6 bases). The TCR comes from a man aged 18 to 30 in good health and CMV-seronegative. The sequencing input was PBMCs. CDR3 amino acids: CARDQASAKYEQYF. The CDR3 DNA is TGTGCCAGAGACCAGGCTAGCGCGAAGTACGAGCAGTACTTC. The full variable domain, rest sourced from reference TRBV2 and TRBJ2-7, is EPEVTQTPSHQVTQMGQEVILRCVPISNHLYFYWYRQILGQKVEFLVSFYNNEISEKSEIFDDQFSVERPDGSNFTLKIRSTKLEDSAMYFCARDQASAKYEQYFGPGTRLTVT.